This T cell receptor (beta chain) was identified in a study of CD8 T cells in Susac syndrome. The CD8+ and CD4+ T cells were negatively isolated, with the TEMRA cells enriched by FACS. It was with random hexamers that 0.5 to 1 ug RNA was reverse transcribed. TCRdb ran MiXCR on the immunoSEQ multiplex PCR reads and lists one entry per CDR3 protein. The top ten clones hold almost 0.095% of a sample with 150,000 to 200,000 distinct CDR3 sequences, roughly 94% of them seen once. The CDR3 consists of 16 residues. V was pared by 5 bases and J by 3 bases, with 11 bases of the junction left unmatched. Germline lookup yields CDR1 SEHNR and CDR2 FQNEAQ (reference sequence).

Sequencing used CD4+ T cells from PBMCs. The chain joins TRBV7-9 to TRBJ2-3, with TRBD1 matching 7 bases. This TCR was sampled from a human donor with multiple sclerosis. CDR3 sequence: CASSPRRQGPTDTQYF. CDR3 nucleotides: TGTGCCAGCAGCCCACGCAGACAGGGCCCGACAGATACGCAGTATTTT.